A selection of T cell receptor beta chains follows, all from one sample in a study of blood T cell repertoires in COVID-19. This table comes from immunoSEQ multiplex PCR, and its TCRdb copy is limited to in-frame clones, with some not included. The sample includes about 230,000 clones, more than 70% of them seen just once. Input material: peripheral blood. Receptor source: a man of 80 years or more with acute or convalescent COVID-19. Both conserved end residues are part of each CDR3. D genes are given only for firm matches. The size of a clone is reported for some rows only, either as once, few or many, or as a class for expanded clones.

TRBV10-2	TRBJ1-2	.	.	TGCGCCAGCAGTGAGCTCCTAAACTATGGCTACACCTTC	CASSELLNYGYTF
TRBV18	TRBJ2-7	few	.	TGTGCCAGCTCACCACCGACTACCTACGAGCAGTACTTC	CASSPPTTYEQYF
TRBV3-1/TRBV3-2	TRBJ1-2	.	TRBD1	TGTGCCAGCAGGGGGACAGGGGCGCGGATCGCTGGCTACACCTTC	CASRGTGARIAGYTF
TRBV3-1/TRBV3-2	TRBJ1-2	.	.	TGTGCCAGCAGCCCCCCGAACAGCTATAACTATGGCTACACCTTC	CASSPPNSYNYGYTF
TRBV27	TRBJ2-7	.	TRBD1	TGTGCCAGCAGACTAGGACAGGGGGGGATGCAGCAGTACTTC	CASRLGQGGMQQYF
TRBV11-2	TRBJ2-1	.	TRBD1	TGTGCCAGCAGCCCGGGGACAGGGGGCAGGGAGCAGTTCTTC	CASSPGTGGREQFF
TRBV21-1	TRBJ2-7	.	.	TGTGCCAGCAGCAAAGAGAAAGGGACAGGGAGCACCTACGAGCAGTACTTC	CASSKEKGTGSTYEQYF
TRBV12-3/TRBV12-4	TRBJ1-4	.	TRBD1	TGTGCCAGCAGCGGACAGGGTCGGGAAAAACTGTTTTTT	CASSGQGREKLFF
TRBV28	TRBJ2-3	.	.	TGTGCCAGCAGTTCCGGGACTGCGGGACTCACAGATACGCAGTATTTT	CASSSGTAGLTDTQYF
TRBV4-1	TRBJ2-7	.	.	TGCGCCAGCAGCCAAGATTTGGTGACAAAATACGAGCAGTACTTC	CASSQDLVTKYEQYF
TRBV19	TRBJ1-4	.	.	TGTGCCAGTAGTATATCGCACGGGGAAAAACTGTTTTTT	CASSISHGEKLFF
TRBV10-2	TRBJ2-5	.	.	TGCGCCAGCAGTCCCATTAGCGGAGGCCAAGAGACCCAGTACTTC	CASSPISGGQETQYF
TRBV12-5	TRBJ2-2	.	.	TGTGCTAGTGGTTCTCAGGTCAGTAACACCGGGGAGCTGTTTTTT	CASGSQVSNTGELFF
TRBV19	TRBJ1-4	.	.	TGTGCCAGTTCCTTTTTTGCAACTAATGAAAAACTGTTTTTT	CASSFFATNEKLFF
TRBV5-1	TRBJ1-1	.	.	TGCGCCAGCAGCCCAGGGTACACTGAAGCTTTCTTT	CASSPGYTEAFF
TRBV28	TRBJ1-2	few	TRBD1	TGTGCCAGCAGTTCAACCCCGGACAGGCCCTATGGCTACACCTTC	CASSSTPDRPYGYTF
TRBV28	TRBJ1-5	.	.	TGTGCCAGCAGTTTCCCCCCAGGGCTCAATCAGCCCCAGCATTTT	CASSFPPGLNQPQHF
TRBV5-1	TRBJ2-2	.	.	TGCGCCAGCAGCTTGGACACACCGATCGGGGAGCTGTTTTTT	CASSLDTPIGELFF
TRBV10-3	TRBJ1-6	.	TRBD1	TGTGCCATCAGTGGGGGGGACAGGGGGAATTCACCCCTCCACTTT	CAISGGDRGNSPLHF
TRBV7-6	TRBJ2-3	.	TRBD2	TGTGCCAGCAGCTTGGGAGCGGGAGTACGTACAGATACGCAGTATTTT	CASSLGAGVRTDTQYF
TRBV19	TRBJ2-6	.	.	TGTGCCAGTAGCCGTGACTCCTCTGGGGCCAACGTCCTGACTTTC	CASSRDSSGANVLTF
TRBV30	TRBJ2-7	few	.	TGTGCCTGGAAAGCGAGCTCCTACGAGCAGTACTTC	CAWKASSYEQYF
TRBV4-1	TRBJ2-6	.	.	TGCGCCAGCAGCCCTTCGGAGGCGCGTCTAGCTGGGGCCAACGTCCTGACTTTC	CASSPSEARLAGANVLTF
TRBV7-2	TRBJ2-3	.	.	TGTGCCAGCAGCCCAGGCGGGGTGAGCACAGATACGCAGTATTTT	CASSPGGVSTDTQYF
TRBV3-1/TRBV3-2	TRBJ2-3	once	.	TGTGCCAGCAGCCGGAGCGGAGGCACAGATACGCAGTATTTT	CASSRSGGTDTQYF